This TCR beta chain was captured in a study of blood T cell repertoires in COVID-19. Turning to the study itself: Cohort 3 donors counted as recovered after two negative PCRs, clearance, or resolved symptoms. Acute and convalescent COVID-19 specimens originated in the United States, Italy and Spain.

The count of this clone is one. Under the authors' procedure: Nucleated cell number was recorded as an estimate derived from reference gene primer amplification. Clones were sequenced by immunoSEQ multiplex PCR, and TCRdb holds only the in-frame ones, with some missing. V, J and clone size reflect that table, while D and trimming were determined from the DNA. The sample records under 200,000 clones, more than 85% being singletons. Clinical history as reported by participants underpinned cohort assignment. The CDR3 length is 15 residues. The V gene end was trimmed by 4 bases and the J gene end by 0 bases; junction bases not matched to a gene: 4. Germline values: CDR1 SEHNR, CDR2 FQNEAQ (reference sequence).

This chain uses TRBV7-9 with TRBJ1-1; TRBD1 agrees at 8 bases. This TCR was recovered from a woman in her forties in a cohort exposed to, infected with or recovered from COVID-19 (not recorded which). Sequenced input: PBMCs or T cells enriched from blood (not recorded which). CDR3 DNA sequence: TGTGCCAGCAGCTCAACAGGGGGTCTGAACACTGAAGCTTTCTTT. This codes for CASSSTGGLNTEAFF.